This T cell receptor (beta chain) stems from a study of cytomegalovirus exposure and HLA in healthy donors. Though nominally healthy at sampling, donors likely had unrecorded immune exposures. J lost 7 bases, V lost 3 bases, and 21 bases had no gene match. This CDR3 has 19 amino acids. Germline V gives CDR1 SGDLS, CDR2 YYNGEE. In its sample, this clone was seen once. The antigen is unknown. Study-level points and caveats: In an earlier analysis, in around 590 donors, most V segments appeared productive either ~90% or ~30% of the time. TCR beta sequences numbering over 15,000 were associated with HLA alleles at 0.05 false discovery rate in a later analysis.

PCR involved 60 Vbeta and 13 Jbeta primers. Data came from immunoSEQ multiplex PCR; TCRdb stores just in-frame clones and leaves some out. The table lists 100,000 to 150,000 clones, less than 90% of them singletons, with less than 0.25% in the top ten. Input material: PBMCs. The rearrangement uses TRBV9 and TRBJ2-1; 8 nucleotides agree with TRBD2. The TCR was taken from a man aged 50-59 years in good health and CMV-seronegative. In DNA, the CDR3 is TGTGCCAGCAGCGGCGAAGGGCTTCCCTGGACTAGCTCCTTGAATGAGCAGTTCTTC. Residues: CASSGEGLPWTSSLNEQFF.